The following is a T cell receptor beta chain sequence with its context. The antigen is not known. The sample belongs to a study of CXCR3-negative and CXCR3-positive naive CD8 T cells. Study outcomes and limitations: CXCR3-expressing naive cells carried TRB CDR3s more hydrophobic than those of CXCR3-negative naive cells.

In germline, CDR1 is SGHVS, CDR2 FNYEAQ. This CDR3 is built from 15 residues. UMI labels and 5' RACE were used to prepare the TRB cDNA libraries. TCRdb reworked the 5' RACE reads into one entry per CDR3 protein, no DNA. Its table lists 130,000 or so distinct CDR3 sequences. Sequenced: naive CXCR3+ CD8+ T cells from blood. The subset was: CD45RO-CCR7+CD27+CD95- naive CD8+ T cells expressing CXCR3 (TNR3+). This receptor was identified in a human donor in good health. Some clones in this sample may be carry-over from other donors' samples. The chain links TRBV7-6 to TRBJ1-1; the TCRdb D gene call, TRBD1, has no DNA to confirm it. The CDR3 reads CASSLARGANTEAFF.